This TCR beta chain was captured in a study of shared clonotypes between healthy human individuals. Germline CDR1 is SEHNR and CDR2 is FQNEAQ (reference sequence). The germline V and J ends were trimmed by 4 bases and 2 bases, with 16 bases remaining between them. The CDR3 spans 16 residues. Some clones are missing from TCRdb's copy, which holds only in-frame ones; the method was immunoSEQ multiplex PCR. Among under 2.5 million clones listed, 92% were seen once. The clonotype comes from a young man in good health. Some clones in this sample may be carry-over from other donors' samples. The V gene is TRBV7-9, the J gene TRBJ2-3; D is uncertain. Sequenced sample: naive CD4+ T cells from PBMCs. The subset denotes: CD45RA+ positively selected. In nucleotides, the CDR3 is TGTGCCAGCAGCTACCCCGCCGGGCGGTACACAGATACGCAGTATTTT. Translation gives CASSYPAGRYTDTQYF.